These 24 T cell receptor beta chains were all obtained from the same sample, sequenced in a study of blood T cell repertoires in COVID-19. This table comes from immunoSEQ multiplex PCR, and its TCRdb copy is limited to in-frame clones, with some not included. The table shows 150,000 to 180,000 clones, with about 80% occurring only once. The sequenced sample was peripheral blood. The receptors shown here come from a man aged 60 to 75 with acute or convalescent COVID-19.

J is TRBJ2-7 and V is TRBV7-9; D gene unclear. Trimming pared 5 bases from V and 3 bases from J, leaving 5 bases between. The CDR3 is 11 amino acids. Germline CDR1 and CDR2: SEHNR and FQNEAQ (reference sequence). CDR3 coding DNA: TGTGCCAGCAGCCCTAACTACGAGCAGTACTTC. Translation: CASSPNYEQYF.

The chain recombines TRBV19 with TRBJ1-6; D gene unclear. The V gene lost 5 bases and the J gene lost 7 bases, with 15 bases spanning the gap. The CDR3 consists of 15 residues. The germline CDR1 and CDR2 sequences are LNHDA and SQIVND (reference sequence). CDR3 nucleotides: TGTGCCAGTAGTCCTACCTTATCCCACAATTCACCCCTCCACTTT. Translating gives CASSPTLSHNSPLHF.

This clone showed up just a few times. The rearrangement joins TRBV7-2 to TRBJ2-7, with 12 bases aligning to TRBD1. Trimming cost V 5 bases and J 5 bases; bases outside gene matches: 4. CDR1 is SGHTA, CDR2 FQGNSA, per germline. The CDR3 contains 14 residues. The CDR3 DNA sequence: TGTGCCAGCAGCAGGGACAGGGGGCGACACGAGCAGTACTTC. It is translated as CASSRDRGRHEQYF.

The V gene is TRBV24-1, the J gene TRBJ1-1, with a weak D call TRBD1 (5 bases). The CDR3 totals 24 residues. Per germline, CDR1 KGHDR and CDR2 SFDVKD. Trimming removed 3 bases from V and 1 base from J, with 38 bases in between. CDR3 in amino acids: CATSDQLYRYEGYDRRAGNTEAFF. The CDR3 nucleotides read TGTGCCACCAGTGATCAACTGTACCGTTATGAGGGGTATGATCGGAGGGCGGGGAACACTGAAGCTTTCTTT.

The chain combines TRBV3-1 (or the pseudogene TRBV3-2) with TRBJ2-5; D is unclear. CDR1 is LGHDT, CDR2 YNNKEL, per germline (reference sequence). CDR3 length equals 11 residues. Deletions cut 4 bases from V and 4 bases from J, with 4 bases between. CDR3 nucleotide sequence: TGTGCCAGCAGCCTCGGAGAGACCCAGTACTTC. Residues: CASSLGETQYF.

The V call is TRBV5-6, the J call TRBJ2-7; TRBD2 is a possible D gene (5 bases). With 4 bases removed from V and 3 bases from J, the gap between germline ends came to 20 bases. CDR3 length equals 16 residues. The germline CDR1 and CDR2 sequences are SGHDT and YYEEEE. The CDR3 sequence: CASSPTGGEYIYEQYF. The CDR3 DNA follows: TGTGCCAGCAGCCCCACCGGAGGAGAGTATATCTACGAGCAGTACTTC. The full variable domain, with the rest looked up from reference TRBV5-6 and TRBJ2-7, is DAGVTQSPTHLIKTRGQQVTLRCSPKSGHDTVSWYQQALGQGPQFIFQYYEEEERQRGNFPDRFSGHQFPNYSSELNVNALLLGDSALYLCASSPTGGEYIYEQYFGPGTRLTVT.

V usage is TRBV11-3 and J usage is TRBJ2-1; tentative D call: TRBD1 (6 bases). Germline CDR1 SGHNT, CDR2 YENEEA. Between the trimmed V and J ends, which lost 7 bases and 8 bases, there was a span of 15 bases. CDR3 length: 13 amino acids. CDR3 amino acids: CASTRAAGDEQFF. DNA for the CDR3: TGTGCCAGCACCCGAGCCGCAGGGGATGAGCAGTTCTTC.

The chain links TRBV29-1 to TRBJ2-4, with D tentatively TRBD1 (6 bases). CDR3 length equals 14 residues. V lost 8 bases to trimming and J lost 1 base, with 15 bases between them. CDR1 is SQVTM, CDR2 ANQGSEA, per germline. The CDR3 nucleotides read TGCAGCTTTAACAGGGAAGACGCCAAAAACATTCAGTACTTC. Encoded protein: CSFNREDAKNIQYF.

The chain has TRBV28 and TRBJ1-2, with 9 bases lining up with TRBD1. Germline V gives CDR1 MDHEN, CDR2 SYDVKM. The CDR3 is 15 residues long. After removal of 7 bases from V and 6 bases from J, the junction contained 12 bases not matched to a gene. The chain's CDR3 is CASIVPGQGRDGYTF. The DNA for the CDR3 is TGTGCCAGCATCGTCCCCGGACAGGGGCGGGATGGCTACACCTTC.

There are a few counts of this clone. Written as DNA, the CDR3 is TGTGCCAGCAGCTCCGGGTTCTTTTACAATGAGCAGTTCTTC. It encodes CASSSGFFYNEQFF. V and J are TRBV7-2 and TRBJ2-1; D gene ambiguous. V dropped 4 bases and J dropped 4 bases, with 11 bases sitting between them. CDR1 SGHTA and CDR2 FQGNSA come from the germline V gene. The CDR3 is made up of 14 amino acids.

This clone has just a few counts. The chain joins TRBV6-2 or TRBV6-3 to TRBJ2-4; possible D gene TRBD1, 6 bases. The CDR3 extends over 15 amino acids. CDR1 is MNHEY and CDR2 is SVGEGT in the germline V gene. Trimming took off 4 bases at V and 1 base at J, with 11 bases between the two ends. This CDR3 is CASSFLQGAKNIQYF. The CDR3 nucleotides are TGTGCCAGCAGTTTTCTACAGGGCGCCAAAAACATTCAGTACTTC.

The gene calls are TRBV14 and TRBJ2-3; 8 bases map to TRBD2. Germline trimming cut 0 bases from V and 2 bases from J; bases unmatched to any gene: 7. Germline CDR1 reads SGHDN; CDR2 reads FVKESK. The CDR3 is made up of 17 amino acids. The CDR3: CASSQDHGGDYTDTQYF. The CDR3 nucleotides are TGTGCCAGCAGCCAAGATCACGGGGGGGACTACACAGATACGCAGTATTTT.

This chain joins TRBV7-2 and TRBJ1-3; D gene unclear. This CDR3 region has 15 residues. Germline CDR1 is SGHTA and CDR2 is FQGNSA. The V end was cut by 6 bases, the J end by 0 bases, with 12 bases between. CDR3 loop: CASRIAPSSGNTIYF. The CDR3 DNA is TGTGCCAGCAGGATAGCCCCGAGCTCTGGAAACACCATATATTTT.

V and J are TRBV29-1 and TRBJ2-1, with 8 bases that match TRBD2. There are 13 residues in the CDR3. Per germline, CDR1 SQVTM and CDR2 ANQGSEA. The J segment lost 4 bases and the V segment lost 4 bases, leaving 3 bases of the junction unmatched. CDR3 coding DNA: TGCAGCGTTGTGATAGCGGGGTACAATGAGCAGTTCTTC. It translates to CSVVIAGYNEQFF.

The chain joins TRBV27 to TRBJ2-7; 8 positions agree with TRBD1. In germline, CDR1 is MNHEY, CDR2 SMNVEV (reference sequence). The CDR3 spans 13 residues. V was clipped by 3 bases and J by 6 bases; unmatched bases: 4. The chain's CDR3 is CASSFHRGVEQYF. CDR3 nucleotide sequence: TGTGCCAGCAGTTTCCACAGGGGGGTCGAGCAGTACTTC.

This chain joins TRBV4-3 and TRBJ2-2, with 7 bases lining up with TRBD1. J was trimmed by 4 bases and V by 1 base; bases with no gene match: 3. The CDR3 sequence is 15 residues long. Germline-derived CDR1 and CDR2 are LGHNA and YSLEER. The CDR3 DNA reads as TGCGCCAGCAGCCAAGGTGGGACAGTCACCGGGGAGCTGTTTTTT. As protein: CASSQGGTVTGELFF.

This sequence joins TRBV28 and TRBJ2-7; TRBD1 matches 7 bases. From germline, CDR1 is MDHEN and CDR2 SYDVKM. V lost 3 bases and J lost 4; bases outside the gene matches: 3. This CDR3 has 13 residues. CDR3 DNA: TGTGCCAGCAGTTTGACAGGGCGGTACGAGCAGTACTTC. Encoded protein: CASSLTGRYEQYF.

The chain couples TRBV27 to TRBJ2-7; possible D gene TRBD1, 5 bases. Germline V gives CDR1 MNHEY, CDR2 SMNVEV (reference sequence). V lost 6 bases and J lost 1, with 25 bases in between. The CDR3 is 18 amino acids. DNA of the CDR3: TGTGCCAGCAGCCCCGCCCGTTTGAATCAGGGAAGGTCCTACGAGCAGTACTTC. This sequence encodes CASSPARLNQGRSYEQYF.

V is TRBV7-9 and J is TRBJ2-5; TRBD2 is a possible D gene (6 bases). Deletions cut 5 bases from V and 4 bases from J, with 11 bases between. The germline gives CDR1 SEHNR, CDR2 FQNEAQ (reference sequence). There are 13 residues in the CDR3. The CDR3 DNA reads TGTGCCAGCAGCCGCGGGGACCGAGAGACCCAGTACTTC. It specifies CASSRGDRETQYF.

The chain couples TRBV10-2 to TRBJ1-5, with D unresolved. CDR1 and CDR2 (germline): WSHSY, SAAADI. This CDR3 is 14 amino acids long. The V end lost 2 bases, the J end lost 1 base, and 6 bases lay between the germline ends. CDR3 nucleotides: TGCGCCAGCAGTGAGGGGCAGAGCAATCAGCCCCAGCATTTT. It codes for CASSEGQSNQPQHF.

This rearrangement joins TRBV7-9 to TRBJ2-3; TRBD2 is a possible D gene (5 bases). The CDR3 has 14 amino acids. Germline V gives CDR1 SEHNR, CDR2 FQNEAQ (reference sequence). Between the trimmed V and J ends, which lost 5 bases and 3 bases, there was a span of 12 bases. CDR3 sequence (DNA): TGTGCCAGCAGCCGCCTGCTAGCAACAGATACGCAGTATTTT. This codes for CASSRLLATDTQYF.

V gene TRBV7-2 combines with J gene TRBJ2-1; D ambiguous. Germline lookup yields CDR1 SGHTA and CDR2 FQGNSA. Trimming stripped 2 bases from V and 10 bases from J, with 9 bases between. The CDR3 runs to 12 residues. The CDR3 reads CASSLTAVEQFF. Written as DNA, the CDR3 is TGTGCCAGCAGCTTAACAGCTGTGGAGCAGTTCTTC.

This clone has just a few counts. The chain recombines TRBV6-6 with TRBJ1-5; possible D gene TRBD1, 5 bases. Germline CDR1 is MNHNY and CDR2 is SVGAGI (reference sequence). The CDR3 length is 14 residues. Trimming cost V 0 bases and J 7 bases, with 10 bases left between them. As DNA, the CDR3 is TGTGCCAGCAGTTACTCCAATGGGGCCCAGCCCCAGCATTTT. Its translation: CASSYSNGAQPQHF.

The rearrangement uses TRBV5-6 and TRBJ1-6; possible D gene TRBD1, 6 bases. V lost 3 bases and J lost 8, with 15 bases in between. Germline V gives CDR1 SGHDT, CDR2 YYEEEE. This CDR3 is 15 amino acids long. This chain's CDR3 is CASSSLTGQYSPLHF. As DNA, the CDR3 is TGTGCCAGCAGCTCACTTACGGGACAATATTCACCCCTCCACTTT.